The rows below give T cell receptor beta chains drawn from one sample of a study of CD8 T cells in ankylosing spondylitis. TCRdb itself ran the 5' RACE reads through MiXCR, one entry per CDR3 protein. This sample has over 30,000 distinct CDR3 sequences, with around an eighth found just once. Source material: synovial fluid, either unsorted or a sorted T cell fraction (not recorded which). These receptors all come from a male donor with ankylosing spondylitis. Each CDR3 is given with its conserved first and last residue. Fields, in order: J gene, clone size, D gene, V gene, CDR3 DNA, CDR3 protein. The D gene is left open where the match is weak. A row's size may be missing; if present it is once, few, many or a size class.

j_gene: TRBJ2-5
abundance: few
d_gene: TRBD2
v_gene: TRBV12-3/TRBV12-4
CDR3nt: TGTGCCAGCAGTACACGGCGGGAGTACCAAGAGACCCAGTACTTC
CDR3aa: CASSTRREYQETQYF

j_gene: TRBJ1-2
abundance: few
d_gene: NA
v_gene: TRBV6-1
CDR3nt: TGTGCCAGCAGTGAAGGTGAGATCTATGGCTACACCTTC
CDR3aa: CASSEGEIYGYTF

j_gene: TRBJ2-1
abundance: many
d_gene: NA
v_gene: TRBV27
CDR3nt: TGTGCCAGCAGTTTCCCGGGACCTCAGCAGTTCTTC
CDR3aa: CASSFPGPQQFF

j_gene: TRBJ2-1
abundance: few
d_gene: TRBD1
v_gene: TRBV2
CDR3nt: TGTGCCAGCAGCCGACAGGGCTCCTACAATGAGCAGTTCTTC
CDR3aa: CASSRQGSYNEQFF

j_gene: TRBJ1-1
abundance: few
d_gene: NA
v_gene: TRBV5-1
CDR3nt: TGCGCCAGCAGCCTAAGAAACATGAACACTGAAGCTTTCTTT
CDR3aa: CASSLRNMNTEAFF

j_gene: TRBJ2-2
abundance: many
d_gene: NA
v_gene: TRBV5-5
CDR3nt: TGTGCCAGCAGCTTGCACAGGCTTGCCGCCGGGGAGCTGTTTTTT
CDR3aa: CASSLHRLAAGELFF

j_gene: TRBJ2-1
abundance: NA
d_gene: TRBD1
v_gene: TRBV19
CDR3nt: TGTGCCAGTAATAGTCCGGGACAGGGTGAAAATGAGCAGTTCTTC
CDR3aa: CASNSPGQGENEQFF

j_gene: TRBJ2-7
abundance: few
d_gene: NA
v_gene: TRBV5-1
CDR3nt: TGCGCCAGCAGCTTGGGCGGGGTTCCCTACGAGCAGTACTTC
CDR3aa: CASSLGGVPYEQYF

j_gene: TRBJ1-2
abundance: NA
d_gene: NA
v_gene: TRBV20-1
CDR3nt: TGCAGTGCTAGAGAGGGAAATCAGGGGTGGTATGGCTACACCTTC
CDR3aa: CSAREGNQGWYGYTF

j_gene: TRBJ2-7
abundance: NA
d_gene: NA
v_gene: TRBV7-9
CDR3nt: TGTGCCAGCAGCTTAGTTGGGAGCTCCTACGAGCAGTACTTC
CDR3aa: CASSLVGSSYEQYF

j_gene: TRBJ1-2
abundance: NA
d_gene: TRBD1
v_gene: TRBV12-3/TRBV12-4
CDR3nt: TGTGCCATCGCAGGGGGCGATAACTATGGCTACACCTTC
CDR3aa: CAIAGGDNYGYTF

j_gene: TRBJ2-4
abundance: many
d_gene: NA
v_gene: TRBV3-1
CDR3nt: TGTGCCAGCAGCCATCATCCAGGCGACCAACTGGGGTTC
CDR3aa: CASSHHPGDQLGF

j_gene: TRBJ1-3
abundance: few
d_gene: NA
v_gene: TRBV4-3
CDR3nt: TGCGCCAGCAGCCCACCCCTCGATGACACCATATATTTT
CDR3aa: CASSPPLDDTIYF

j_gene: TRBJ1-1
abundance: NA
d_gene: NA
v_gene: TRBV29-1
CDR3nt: TGCAGCGTTGAAGTACCGGGAGTGAACACTGAAGCTTTCTTT
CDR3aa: CSVEVPGVNTEAFF

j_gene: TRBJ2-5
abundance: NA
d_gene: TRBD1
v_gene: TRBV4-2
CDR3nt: TGTGCCAGCAGCCAAGAACAGGGGGCAGGGACCCAGTACTTC
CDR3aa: CASSQEQGAGTQYF

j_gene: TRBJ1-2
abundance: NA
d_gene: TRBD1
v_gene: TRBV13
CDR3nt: TGTGCCAGCAGCACCGGGACAGGTCTCGGCTACACCTTC
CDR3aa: CASSTGTGLGYTF

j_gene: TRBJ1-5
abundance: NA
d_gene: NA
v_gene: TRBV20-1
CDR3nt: TGCAGTGCTAGACTGGGGCTGGGCAATCAGCCCCAGCATTTT
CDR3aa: CSARLGLGNQPQHF

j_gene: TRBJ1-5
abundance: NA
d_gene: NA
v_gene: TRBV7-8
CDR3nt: TGTGCCAGCAGCCAAAGCGGGTCCATGGGCAATCAGCCCCAGCATTTT
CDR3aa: CASSQSGSMGNQPQHF

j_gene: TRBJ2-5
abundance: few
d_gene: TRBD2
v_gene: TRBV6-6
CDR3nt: TGTGCCAGCACCCTGGGAGGCGGGGGGACCCAGTACTTC
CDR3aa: CASTLGGGGTQYF

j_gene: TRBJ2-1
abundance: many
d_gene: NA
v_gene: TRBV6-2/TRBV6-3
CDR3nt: TGTGCCAGCAGTTATAGGGAGGAGGGCAATGAGCAGTTCTTC
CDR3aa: CASSYREEGNEQFF

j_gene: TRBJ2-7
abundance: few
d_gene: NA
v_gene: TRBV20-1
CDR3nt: TGCAGTGCTAACCCCGGGCAGGGGAGTTCCTACGAGCAGTACTTC
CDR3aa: CSANPGQGSSYEQYF

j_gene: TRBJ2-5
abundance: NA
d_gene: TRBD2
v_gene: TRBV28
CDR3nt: TGTGCCAGCAGTTTTCTAGGGCGCGGACTAGCGGGACAAGAGACCCAGTACTTC
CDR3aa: CASSFLGRGLAGQETQYF

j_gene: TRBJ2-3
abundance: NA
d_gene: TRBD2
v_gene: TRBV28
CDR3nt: TGTGCCAGCAGTTTGGCTAGCGGGGGGATAGGGACGCAGTATTTT
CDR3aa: CASSLASGGIGTQYF